These T cell receptor beta chains were read from a single sample in a study of regulatory T cells in long-lasting Graves disease. TCRdb recomputed calls from the multiplex PCR reads with MiXCR, one row per CDR3 protein. This repertoire shows about 330,000 distinct CDR3 sequences, about 17% found once; its top ten account for around 21%. These data also formed part of another study, on T cells in Graves' hyperthyroidism and ophthalmopathy.

Here the sequenced sample was peripheral blood mononuclear cells (PBMCs), taken at new diagnosis, from a patient treated with antithyroid drugs. These TCRs come from a woman younger than 35 with Graves disease. Both conserved end residues are part of each CDR3. Each record gives: D gene, V gene, J gene, clone size, CDR3 DNA, CDR3 protein. A D gene is named only where the DNA matches it firmly. A row's size may be missing; if present it is once, few, many or a size class.

.	TRBV30	TRBJ2-6	many	TGTGCCTGGAGGCCGGGGGCATACGGGGCCAACGTCCTGACTTTC	CAWRPGAYGANVLTF
.	TRBV27	TRBJ2-2	.	TGTGCCAGCAGTGCCAGGTCAACCGGGGAGCTGTTTTTT	CASSARSTGELFF
TRBD2	TRBV28	TRBJ2-1	many	TGTGCCAGCAGTGGGACTAGCGGGAGGGGCTATGAGCAGTTCTTC	CASSGTSGRGYEQFF
TRBD1	TRBV20-1	TRBJ1-6	many	TGCAGTGCTCTAGGGGACAGGGATAATTCACCCCTCCACTTT	CSALGDRDNSPLHF
TRBD2	TRBV28	TRBJ2-7	.	TGTGCCAGCAGTTTACAGCGGGGGCTCTACGAGCAGTACTTC	CASSLQRGLYEQYF
TRBD1	TRBV5-5	TRBJ1-5	many	TGTGCCAGCAGCCAGACCCGGGACAGAAATCAGCCCCAGCATTTT	CASSQTRDRNQPQHF
TRBD1	TRBV12-3/TRBV12-4	TRBJ1-6	many	TGTGCCAGCACCGGGACAGAGAATTCACCCCTCCACTTT	CASTGTENSPLHF
.	TRBV5-1	TRBJ1-2	few	TGTGCCAGCAGCCTTATAGGACGGCTAGAAGACTATGGCTACACCTTC	CASSLIGRLEDYGYTF
.	TRBV11-1	TRBJ2-5	.	TGTGCCAGCAGCGTGCAGGCCGAAATATACAATGAGCAGTCCTTC	CASSVQAEIYNEQSF
TRBD1	TRBV12-3/TRBV12-4	TRBJ2-5	many	TGTGCCAGCAGTATCCGACAGGGGAAGGAGACCCAGTACTTC	CASSIRQGKETQYF
TRBD1	TRBV12-3/TRBV12-4	TRBJ1-2	.	TGTGCCAGCAGTGAAACATACAGGGGACGGAATGGCTACACCTTC	CASSETYRGRNGYTF
.	TRBV6-1	TRBJ2-7	many	TGTGCCGGAAAAAGGGCAGCATTCCACGAGCAGTACTTC	CAGKRAAFHEQYF
.	TRBV30	TRBJ1-2	many	TGTGCCTGGAGTTTCAGGAAAGCGGACTATGGCTACACCTTC	CAWSFRKADYGYTF
TRBD2	TRBV6-1	TRBJ2-5	.	TGTGCCAGCAGTCTGGGGGCTAGCGGGAAAGAGACCCAGTACTTC	CASSLGASGKETQYF
.	TRBV20-1	TRBJ2-5	many	TGCAGTGCTAGAGACAGGGTATGGGAGACCCAGTACTTC	CSARDRVWETQYF
.	TRBV25-1	TRBJ1-1	.	TGTGCCAGCAGTCCTCCCGGTGGGGCCACTGAAGCTTTCTTT	CASSPPGGATEAFF